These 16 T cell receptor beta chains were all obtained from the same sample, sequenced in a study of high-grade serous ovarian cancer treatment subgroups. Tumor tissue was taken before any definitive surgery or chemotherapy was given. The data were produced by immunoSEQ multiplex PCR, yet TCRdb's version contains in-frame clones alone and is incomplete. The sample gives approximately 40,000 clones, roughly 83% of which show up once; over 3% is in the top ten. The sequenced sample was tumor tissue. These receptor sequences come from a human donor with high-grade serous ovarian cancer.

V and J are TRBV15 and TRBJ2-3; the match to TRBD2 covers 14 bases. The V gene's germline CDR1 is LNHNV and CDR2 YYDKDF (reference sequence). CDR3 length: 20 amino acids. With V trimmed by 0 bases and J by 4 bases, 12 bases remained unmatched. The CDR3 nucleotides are TGTGCCACCAGCAGAGATTTATATCGGACTAGCGGGAGGTATCCAGATACGCAGTATTTT. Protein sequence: CATSRDLYRTSGRYPDTQYF.

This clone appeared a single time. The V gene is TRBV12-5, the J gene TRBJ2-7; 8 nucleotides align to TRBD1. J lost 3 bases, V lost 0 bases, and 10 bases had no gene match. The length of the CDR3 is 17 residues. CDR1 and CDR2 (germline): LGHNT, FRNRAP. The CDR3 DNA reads TGTGCTAGTGGTTTGGTACGTCGTCTCAGGGGGCTCTACGAGCAGTACTTC. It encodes CASGLVRRLRGLYEQYF.

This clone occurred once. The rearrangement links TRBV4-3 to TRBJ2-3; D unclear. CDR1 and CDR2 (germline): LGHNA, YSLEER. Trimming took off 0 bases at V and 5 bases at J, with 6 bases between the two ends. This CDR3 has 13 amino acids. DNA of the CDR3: TGCGCCAGCAGCCAAGAAACGGGAGATACGCAGTATTTT. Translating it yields CASSQETGDTQYF.

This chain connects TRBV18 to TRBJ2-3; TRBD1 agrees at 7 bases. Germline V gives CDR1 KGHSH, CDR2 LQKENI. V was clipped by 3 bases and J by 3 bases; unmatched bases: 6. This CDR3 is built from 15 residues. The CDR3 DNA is TGTGCCAGCTCACCGACAGGGTCGGAAACAGATACGCAGTATTTT. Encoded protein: CASSPTGSETDTQYF.

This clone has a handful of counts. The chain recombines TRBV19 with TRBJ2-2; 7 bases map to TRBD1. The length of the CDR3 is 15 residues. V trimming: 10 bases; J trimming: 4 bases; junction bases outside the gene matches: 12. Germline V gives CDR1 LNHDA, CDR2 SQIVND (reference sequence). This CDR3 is CATSPGTVFTGELFF. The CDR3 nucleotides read TGTGCCACCAGCCCCGGGACAGTCTTCACCGGGGAGCTGTTTTTT.

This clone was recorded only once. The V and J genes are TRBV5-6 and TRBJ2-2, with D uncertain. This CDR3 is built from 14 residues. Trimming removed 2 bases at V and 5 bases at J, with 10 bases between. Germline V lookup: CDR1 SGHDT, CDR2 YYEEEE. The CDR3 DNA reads TGTGCCAGCAGCTTAAGGGCCGCAACCGGGGAGCTGTTTTTT. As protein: CASSLRAATGELFF.

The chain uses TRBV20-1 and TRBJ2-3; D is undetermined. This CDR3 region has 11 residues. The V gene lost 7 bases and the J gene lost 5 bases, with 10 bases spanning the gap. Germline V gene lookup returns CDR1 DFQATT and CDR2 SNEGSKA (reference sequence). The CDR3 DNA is TGCAGTGGCTCCGTAGGAGATACGCAGTATTTT. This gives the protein CSGSVGDTQYF.

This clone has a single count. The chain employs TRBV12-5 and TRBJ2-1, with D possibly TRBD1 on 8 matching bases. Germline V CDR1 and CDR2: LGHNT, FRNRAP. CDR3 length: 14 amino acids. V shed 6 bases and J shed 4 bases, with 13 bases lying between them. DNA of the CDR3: TGTGCTAGTGGAACAGGGGGACTATACAATGAGCAGTTCTTC. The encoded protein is CASGTGGLYNEQFF.

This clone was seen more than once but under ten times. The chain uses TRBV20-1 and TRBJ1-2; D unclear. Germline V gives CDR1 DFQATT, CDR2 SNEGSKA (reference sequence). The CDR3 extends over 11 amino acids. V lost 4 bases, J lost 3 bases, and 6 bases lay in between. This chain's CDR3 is CSATGDYGYTF. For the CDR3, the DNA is TGCAGTGCTACTGGTGACTATGGCTACACCTTC.

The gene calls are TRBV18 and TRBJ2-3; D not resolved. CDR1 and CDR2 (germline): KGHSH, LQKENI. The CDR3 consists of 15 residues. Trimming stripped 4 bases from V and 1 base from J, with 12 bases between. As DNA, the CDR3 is TGTGCCAGCTCACAACTGGCTTCTGGCACAGATACGCAGTATTTT. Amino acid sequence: CASSQLASGTDTQYF.

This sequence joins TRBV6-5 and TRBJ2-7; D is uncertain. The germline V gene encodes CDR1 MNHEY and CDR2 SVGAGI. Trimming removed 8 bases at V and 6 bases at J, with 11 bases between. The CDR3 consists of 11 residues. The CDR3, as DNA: TGTGCCAGCGGTTTCATCGGCGAGCAGTACTTC. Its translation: CASGFIGEQYF.

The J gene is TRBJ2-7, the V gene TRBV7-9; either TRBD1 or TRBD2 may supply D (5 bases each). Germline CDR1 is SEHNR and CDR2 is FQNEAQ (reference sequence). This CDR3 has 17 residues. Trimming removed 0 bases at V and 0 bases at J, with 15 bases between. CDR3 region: CASSLAMGPLASYEQYF. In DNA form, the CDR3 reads TGTGCCAGCAGCTTAGCCATGGGACCGCTAGCCTCCTACGAGCAGTACTTC. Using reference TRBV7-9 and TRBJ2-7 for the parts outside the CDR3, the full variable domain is DTGVSQNPRHKITKRGQNVTFRCDPISEHNRLYWYRQTLGQGPEFLTYFQNEAQLEKSRLLSDRFSAERPKGSFSTLEIQRTEQGDSAMYLCASSLAMGPLASYEQYFGPGTRLTVT.

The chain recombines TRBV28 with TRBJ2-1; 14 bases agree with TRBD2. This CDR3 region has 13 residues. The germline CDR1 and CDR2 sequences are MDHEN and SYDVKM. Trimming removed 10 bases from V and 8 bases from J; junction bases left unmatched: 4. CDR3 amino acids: CATRLAGGDEQFF. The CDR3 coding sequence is TGTGCCACTCGACTAGCGGGAGGGGATGAGCAGTTCTTC.

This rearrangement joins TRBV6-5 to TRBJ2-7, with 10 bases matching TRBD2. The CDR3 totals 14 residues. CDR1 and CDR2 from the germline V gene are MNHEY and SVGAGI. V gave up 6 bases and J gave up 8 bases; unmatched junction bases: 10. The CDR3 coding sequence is TGTGCCAGCAGAGATCTAGCGGGAGAGGACAAGCAGTACTTC. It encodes CASRDLAGEDKQYF.

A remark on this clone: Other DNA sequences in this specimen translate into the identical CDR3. The CDR3 coding sequence is TGTGCCAGCAGCTTCGGGACTCACGAGCAGTACTTC. Translated, it gives CASSFGTHEQYF. J is TRBJ2-7 and V is TRBV5-6; D may be TRBD2 (6 bases). V was clipped by 2 bases and J by 5 bases, with 8 bases between them. Looked up from germline, CDR1 is SGHDT and CDR2 is YYEEEE. This CDR3 is built from 12 residues.

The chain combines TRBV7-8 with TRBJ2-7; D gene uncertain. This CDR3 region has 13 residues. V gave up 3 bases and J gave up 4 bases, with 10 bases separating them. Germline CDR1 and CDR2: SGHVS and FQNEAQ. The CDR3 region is CASSLPQEYEQYF. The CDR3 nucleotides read TGTGCCAGCAGCTTGCCCCAAGAGTACGAGCAGTACTTC.